This T cell receptor (beta chain) was captured by sequencing in a study of identical twins. General observations from the study: Out-of-frame alpha sequences shared by twins showed excess low generation probability. In cord blood, abundant beta clonotypes had fewer insertions; memory showed no trend. Donors were not followed over many years; analysis was cross-sectional.

Each CDR3 protein is one row after TCRdb ran MiXCR on the 5' RACE reads. The table shows about 690,000 distinct CDR3 sequences, with over 5% occurring only once. About this clonotype itself: No antigen is known for it.

The CDR3 contains 16 residues. Germline assignment: CDR1 SGDLS and CDR2 YYNGEE. The V gene end was trimmed by 0 bases and the J gene end by 6 bases; junction bases not matched to a gene: 8. The chain uses TRBV9 and TRBJ2-2, with TRBD2 matching 7 bases. The sequence was obtained from a man between 18 and 35 years old in good health. Sequencing was done on a sample of naive T cells sorted from blood. In nucleotides, the CDR3 is TGTGCCAGCAGCGTAGCGGCGGGAGAAGGAGCCGGGGAGCTGTTTTTT. It specifies CASSVAAGEGAGELFF.